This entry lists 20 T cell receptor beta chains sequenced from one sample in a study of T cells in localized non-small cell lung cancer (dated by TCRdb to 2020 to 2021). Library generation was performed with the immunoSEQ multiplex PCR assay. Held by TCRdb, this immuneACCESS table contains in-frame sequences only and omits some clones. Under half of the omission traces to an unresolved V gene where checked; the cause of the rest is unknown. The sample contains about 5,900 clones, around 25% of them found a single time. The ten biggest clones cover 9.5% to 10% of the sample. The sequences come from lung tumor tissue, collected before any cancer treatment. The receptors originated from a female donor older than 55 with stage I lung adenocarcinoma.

The CDR3 DNA reads as TGTGCCTGGAGTAAGGACACAACAACTAATGAAAAACTGTTTTTT. Protein product: CAWSKDTTTNEKLFF. The chain employs TRBV30 and TRBJ1-4; weak D call: TRBD1 (5 bases). This CDR3 spans 15 amino acids. Trimming stripped 2 bases from V and 0 bases from J, with 10 bases between. CDR1 is GTSNPN and CDR2 is SVGIG in the germline V gene (reference sequence).

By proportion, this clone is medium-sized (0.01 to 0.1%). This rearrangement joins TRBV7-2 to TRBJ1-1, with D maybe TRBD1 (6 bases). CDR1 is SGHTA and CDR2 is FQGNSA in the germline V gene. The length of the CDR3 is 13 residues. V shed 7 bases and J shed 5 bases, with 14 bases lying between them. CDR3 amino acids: CASTPGARTEAFF. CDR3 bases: TGTGCCAGCACTCCAGGGGCGCGGACTGAAGCTTTCTTT.

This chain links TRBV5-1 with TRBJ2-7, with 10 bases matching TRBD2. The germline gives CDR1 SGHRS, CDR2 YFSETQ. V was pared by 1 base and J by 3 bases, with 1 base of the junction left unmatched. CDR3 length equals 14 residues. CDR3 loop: CASSLTSGNYEQYF. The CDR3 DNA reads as TGCGCCAGCAGCTTGACTAGCGGGAACTACGAGCAGTACTTC.

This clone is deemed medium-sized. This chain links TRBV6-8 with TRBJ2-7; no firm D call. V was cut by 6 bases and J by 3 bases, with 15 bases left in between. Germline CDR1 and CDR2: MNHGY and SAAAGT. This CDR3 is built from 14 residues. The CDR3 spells CASSPLSHIYEQYF. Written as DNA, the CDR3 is TGTGCCAGCAGCCCACTTTCGCACATCTACGAGCAGTACTTC.

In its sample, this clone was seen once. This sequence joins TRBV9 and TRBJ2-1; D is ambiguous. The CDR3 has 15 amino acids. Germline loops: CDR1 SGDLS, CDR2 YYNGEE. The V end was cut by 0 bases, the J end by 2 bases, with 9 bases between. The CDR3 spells CASSVGQQPYNEQFF. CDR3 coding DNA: TGTGCCAGCAGCGTAGGGCAACAGCCCTACAATGAGCAGTTCTTC.

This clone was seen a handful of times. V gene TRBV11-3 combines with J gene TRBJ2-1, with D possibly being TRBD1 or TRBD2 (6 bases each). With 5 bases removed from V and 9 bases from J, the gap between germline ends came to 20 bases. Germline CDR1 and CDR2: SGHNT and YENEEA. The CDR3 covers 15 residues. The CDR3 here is CASSGGQLSYPEQFF. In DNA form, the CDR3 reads TGTGCCAGCAGCGGGGGGCAGTTAAGCTACCCTGAGCAGTTCTTC.

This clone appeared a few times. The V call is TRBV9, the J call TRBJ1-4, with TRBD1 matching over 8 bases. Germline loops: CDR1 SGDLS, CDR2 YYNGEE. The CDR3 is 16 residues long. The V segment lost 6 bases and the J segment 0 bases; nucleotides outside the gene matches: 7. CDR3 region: CASTTGTGATNEKLFF. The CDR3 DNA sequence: TGTGCCAGCACCACCGGGACAGGAGCAACTAATGAAAAACTGTTTTTT.

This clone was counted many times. CDR3 region: CASHMAGGQRNTEAFF. CDR3 bases: TGTGCCAGCCATATGGCAGGGGGTCAGAGGAACACTGAAGCTTTCTTT. The rearrangement joins TRBV11-3 to TRBJ1-1; 7 bases are a match to TRBD1. Germline CDR1 and CDR2: SGHNT and YENEEA. This CDR3 comprises 16 residues. The V and J ends lost 8 bases and 1 base, in that order; junction bases with no gene match: 13.

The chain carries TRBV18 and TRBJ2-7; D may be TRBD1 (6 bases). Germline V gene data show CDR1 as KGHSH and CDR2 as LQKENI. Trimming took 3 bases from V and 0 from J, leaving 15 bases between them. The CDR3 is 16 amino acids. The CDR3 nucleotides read TGTGCCAGCTCACCCATGAGGGACATTTCCTCCTACGAGCAGTACTTC. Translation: CASSPMRDISSYEQYF.

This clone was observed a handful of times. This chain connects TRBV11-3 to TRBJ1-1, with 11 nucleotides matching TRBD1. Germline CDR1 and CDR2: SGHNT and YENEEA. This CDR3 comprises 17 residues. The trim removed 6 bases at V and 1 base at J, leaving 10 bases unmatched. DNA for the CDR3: TGTGCCAGCAGTCGGCCCGGGACAGGGGGTAAGAACACTGAAGCTTTCTTT. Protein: CASSRPGTGGKNTEAFF.

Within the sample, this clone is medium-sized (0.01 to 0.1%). Here the CDR3 reads CASSVEGLRTDTQYF. DNA for the CDR3: TGTGCCAGCAGCGTAGAGGGACTAAGAACAGATACGCAGTATTTT. The chain is built from TRBV9 and TRBJ2-3; 7 bases are a match to TRBD2. Germline V gene data show CDR1 as SGDLS and CDR2 as YYNGEE. The CDR3 consists of 15 residues. V shed 0 bases, J shed 3 bases, and the junction held 4 bases outside the gene matches.

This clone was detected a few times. CDR3 sequence (DNA): TGTGCCAGCAAGAATCTGGAGCAAGAGACCCAGTACTTC. This translates into CASKNLEQETQYF. The chain joins TRBV9 to TRBJ2-5, with D uncertain. The V gene lost 6 bases and the J gene lost 2 bases, with 11 bases spanning the gap. Per germline, CDR1 SGDLS and CDR2 YYNGEE. CDR3 length: 13 amino acids.

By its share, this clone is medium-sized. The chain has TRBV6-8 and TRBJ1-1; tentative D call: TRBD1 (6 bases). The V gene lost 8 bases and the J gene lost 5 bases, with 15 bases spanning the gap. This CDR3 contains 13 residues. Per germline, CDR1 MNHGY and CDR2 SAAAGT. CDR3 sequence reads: CASQRQGLTEAFF. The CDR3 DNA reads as TGTGCCAGCCAGCGGCAGGGGCTTACTGAAGCTTTCTTT.

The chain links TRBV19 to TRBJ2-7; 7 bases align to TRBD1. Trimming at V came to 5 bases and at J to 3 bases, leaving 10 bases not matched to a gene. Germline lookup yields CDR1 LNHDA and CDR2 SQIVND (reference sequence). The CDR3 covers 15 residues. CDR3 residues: CASSPWTGKLYEQYF. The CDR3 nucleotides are TGTGCCAGTAGTCCGTGGACAGGAAAACTCTACGAGCAGTACTTC.

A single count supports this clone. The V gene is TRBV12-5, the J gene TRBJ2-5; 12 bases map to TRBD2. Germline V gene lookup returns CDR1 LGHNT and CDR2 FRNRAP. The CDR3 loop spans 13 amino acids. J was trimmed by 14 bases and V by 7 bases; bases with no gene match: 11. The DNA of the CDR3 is TGTGCTAGTGCGGCCGAGGGGACTAGCGGGTCCTACTTC. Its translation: CASAAEGTSGSYF.

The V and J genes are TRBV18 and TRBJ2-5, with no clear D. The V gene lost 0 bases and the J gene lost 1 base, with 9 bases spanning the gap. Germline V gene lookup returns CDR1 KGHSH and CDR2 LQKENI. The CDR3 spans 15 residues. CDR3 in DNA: TGTGCCAGCTCACCACCTTTACGGAGCCAAGAGACCCAGTACTTC. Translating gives CASSPPLRSQETQYF.

The CDR3 here is CASSQLLEGNTEAFF. The CDR3 DNA is TGTGCCAGCAGCCAACTCCTGGAAGGGAACACTGAAGCTTTCTTT. The chain employs TRBV14 and TRBJ1-1; D not resolved. The CDR3 consists of 15 residues. In germline, CDR1 is SGHDN, CDR2 FVKESK. V lost 2 bases, J lost 1 base, and 11 bases lay in between.

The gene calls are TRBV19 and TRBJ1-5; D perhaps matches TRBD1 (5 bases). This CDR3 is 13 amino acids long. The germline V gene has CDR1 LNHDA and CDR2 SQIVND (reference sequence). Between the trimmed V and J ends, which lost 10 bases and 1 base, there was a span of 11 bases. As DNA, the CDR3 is TGTGCCACTTCCCGGGACAGCAATCAGCCCCAGCATTTT. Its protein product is CATSRDSNQPQHF.

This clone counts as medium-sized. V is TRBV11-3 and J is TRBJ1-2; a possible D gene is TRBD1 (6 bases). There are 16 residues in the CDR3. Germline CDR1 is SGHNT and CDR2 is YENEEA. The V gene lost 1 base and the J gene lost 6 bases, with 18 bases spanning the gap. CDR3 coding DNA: TGTGCCAGCAGCTTAGGGGGACATGTTCGAGGAGATGGCTACACCTTC. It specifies CASSLGGHVRGDGYTF.

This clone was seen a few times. The CDR3 sequence is CASSGLAGATQYF. CDR3 nucleotide sequence: TGTGCCAGCAGTGGACTAGCGGGAGCTACGCAGTATTTT. The rearrangement uses TRBV6-8 and TRBJ2-3, with 13 bases fitting TRBD2. The CDR3 is made up of 13 amino acids. Germline CDR1 is MNHGY and CDR2 is SAAAGT. The J segment lost 8 bases and the V segment lost 5 bases, leaving 1 base of the junction unmatched.